Listed here is a single TCR beta chain. Its recognized antigen is unknown. Base quality data are lacking; no much larger clone is found one base away. The patients picked for sequencing were ones in whom flow cytometry had shown an expansion of CD8+CD57+ cells. Every patient had severe acquired aplastic anemia, diagnosed using the International Study of Aplastic Anemia and Agranulocytosis and Camitta criteria. No therapy had been received by the patients at the time of blood sampling. In this study, sorted CD4+ and CD8+ T cells from the blood of healthy subjects and of severe aplastic anemia patients had their TCR repertoires deep-sequenced. Patients were enrolled under clinicaltrials.gov protocols 00001620, 01623167, 00001397, 00071045, 00081523 and 00961064 in the USA. Ficoll-Paque density gradient centrifugation was used to isolate peripheral blood mononuclear cells. Before DNA extraction, CD4+ and CD8+ T cells were sorted with FACS or magnetic beads.

This sample was included in a study of CD8+CD57+ T cells in acquired aplastic anemia (dated by TCRdb to the late 2010s). Some background on the complete study: On average, sorted CD4+ and CD8+ cells yielded around 3.4 ug of extracted DNA, with a range of 0.2 to 27.4 ug. CD8+CD57+ expansion was defined as frequency above the mean frequency observed in healthy subjects. What the work shows at the level of the full study, not this receptor alone: Patients and healthy controls showed no significant difference in CD8+ Simpson's diversity (P=0.060). Although some 28 CD8+ CDR3 sequences were shared by patients and controls, these sequences appeared highly expressed in patients and within the immunodominant clones of patients.

The CDR1 and CDR2 encoded by the germline V gene (reference sequence) are DFQATT and SNEGSKA. Trimming takes 5 bases from V and 6 bases from J, and the germline ends sit 14 bases apart. The CDR3 numbers 13 residues from cysteine through phenylalanine. Only CDR3 DNA is held: 39 bases, read in frame from base 1. Profiling of TCR beta VDJ combinations and CDR3 sequences used genomic DNA as the template. TCR repertoire sequencing was run on an Illumina HiSeq 2000. In the authors' own workflow: Repertoire assessment relied on Simpson's diversity index, CDR3 size and DJ length profiles, and TRBV/TRBJ rearrangement plots. The immunodominant clone was defined as the most abundant DNA sequence in deep sequencing data. CDR3 amino acid sequences were checked for sharing across subjects and were also compared against the VDJdb database and published repertoires. Through fastp at Q25 and MiXCR, TCRdb rebuilt clones from the public reads, retaining in-frame beta chains. Identical CDR3 proteins give one entry, which carries the most common genes and DNA. It is TCRdb's table, rather than the study itself, that gives the V and J calls and clone size. The sample contains roughly 150,000 distinct CDR3 sequences, more than 45% of them found a single time. The ten largest clones add up to around 3.2% of the sample.

Rearrangement joined TRBV20-1 to TRBJ1-5; TRBD1 is perhaps the D gene, given 6 matching bases. The clonotype comes from a human donor with aplastic anemia. What was sequenced was sorted CD4+, CD8+, or CD8+CD57+ T cells (not recorded which) from PBMCs. The DNA sequence is TGCAGTGCTGCCACAGGGATCGGTCAGCCCCAGCATTTT. It is translated as CSAATGIGQPQHF.